This entry lists 25 T cell receptor beta chains sequenced from one sample in a study of regulatory T cells in long-lasting Graves disease. Building the TCR beta libraries relied on iRepertoire HTBI primers, and CDR3 regions underwent Arm-PCR. TCRdb reprocessed the multiplex PCR reads with MiXCR, giving one entry per CDR3 protein. The table has 350,000 to 550,000 distinct CDR3 sequences, approximately 15% seen once; the top ten hold approximately 16%. Time point meaning: newly diagnosed GD, antithyroid drugs for less than 3 months. The TCR library was made from RNA that had been extracted from PBMCs in TRIzol. The sample was also reused in another study, on T cells in Graves' hyperthyroidism and ophthalmopathy.

The sequences come from peripheral blood mononuclear cells (PBMCs), collected at new diagnosis, from a patient treated with antithyroid drugs. Receptor source: a woman in her 30s with Graves disease.

This chain connects TRBV7-6 to TRBJ1-1, with TRBD1 identical over 7 bases. J lost 1 base, V lost 1 base, and 3 bases had no gene match. The CDR3 spans 15 residues. CDR1 and CDR2 from the germline V gene are SGHVS and FNYEAQ. CDR3 sequence: CASSLVGGSNTEAFF. The CDR3 nucleotides read TGTGCCAGCAGCTTAGTAGGGGGCTCGAACACTGAAGCTTTCTTT.

In this sample, this clonotype turned up many times. This chain joins TRBV6-9 and TRBJ2-5, with TRBD1 as a possible D gene (6 bases). The CDR3 is made up of 14 amino acids. With 4 bases removed from V and 5 bases from J, the gap between germline ends came to 14 bases. CDR1 is MNHGY, CDR2 SVAAGI, per germline. CDR3 DNA sequence: TGTGCCAGCAGTTTCAGACAGGTCGTGGAGACCCAGTACTTC. As protein: CASSFRQVVETQYF.

This clonotype was detected many times. This chain uses TRBV30 with TRBJ2-7, with a tentative D call TRBD1 (5 bases). Trimming pared 5 bases from V and 2 bases from J, leaving 10 bases between. This CDR3 is 12 amino acids long. Germline CDR1 and CDR2: GTSNPN and SVGIG (reference sequence). This CDR3 is CAWGQNTYEQYF. As DNA, the CDR3 is TGTGCCTGGGGACAAAACACCTACGAGCAGTACTTC. The full variable domain, its missing parts supplied by reference TRBV30 and TRBJ2-7, is SQTIHQWPATLVQPVGSPLSLECTVEGTSNPNLYWYRQAAGRGLQLLFYSVGIGQISSEVPQNLSASRPQDRQFILSSKKLLLSDSGFYLCAWGQNTYEQYFGPGTRLTVT.

In its sample, this clonotype was seen many times. This rearrangement joins TRBV12-3 or TRBV12-4 to TRBJ2-7; 7 positions match TRBD1. With V trimmed by 5 bases and J by 4 bases, 14 bases remained unmatched. The CDR3 runs to 16 residues. The CDR3 nucleotides are TGTGCCAGCAGTACGCGCATACAGGGGCTAAGGTACGAGCAGTACTTC. This gives the protein CASSTRIQGLRYEQYF.

This clonotype was seen at least ten times. In nucleotides, the CDR3 is TGCAGTGCTAGAGACCCACAAGCTAGGGGGAGGGGGGGCTATGGCTACACCTTC. It specifies CSARDPQARGRGGYGYTF. The rearrangement uses TRBV20-1 and TRBJ1-2; D is perhaps TRBD1 (6 bases). V lost 0 bases to trimming and J lost 4 bases, with 24 bases between them. The CDR3 runs to 18 residues. Germline V lookup: CDR1 DFQATT, CDR2 SNEGSKA (reference sequence).

This clonotype was recorded at least ten times. This sequence joins TRBV7-9 and TRBJ2-5; the D gene is possibly TRBD2 (6 bases). The V end was cut by 5 bases, the J end by 4 bases, with 14 bases between. Per the germline V gene, CDR1 is SEHNR and CDR2 is FQNEAQ (reference sequence). The CDR3 totals 14 residues. Here the CDR3 reads CASSPMTRRETQYF. DNA of the CDR3: TGTGCCAGCAGCCCCATGACTAGGCGAGAGACCCAGTACTTC.

This clonotype was counted many times. V and J are TRBV3-1 and TRBJ1-1; D possibly corresponds to TRBD1 (6 bases). Germline CDR1 is LGHDT and CDR2 is YNNKEL (reference sequence). The length of the CDR3 is 16 residues. V dropped 2 bases and J dropped 5 bases, with 18 bases sitting between them. The CDR3 loop is CASSQRGLGGWTEAFF. Here the CDR3 DNA reads TGTGCCAGCAGCCAACGGGGGCTTGGTGGTTGGACTGAAGCTTTCTTT.

This clonotype has at least ten counts. The rearrangement joins TRBV2 to TRBJ2-1; 9 bases are shared with TRBD1. With V trimmed by 2 bases and J by 8 bases, 7 bases remained unmatched. This CDR3 is built from 15 residues. Germline loops: CDR1 SNHLY, CDR2 FYNNEI. The CDR3 loop reads CASSESRQGGHEQFF. In DNA form, the CDR3 reads TGTGCCAGCAGTGAATCGAGACAGGGGGGCCATGAGCAGTTCTTC. The full variable domain, completed using reference TRBV2 and TRBJ2-1, is EPEVTQTPSHQVTQMGQEVILRCVPISNHLYFYWYRQILGQKVEFLVSFYNNEISEKSEIFDDQFSVERPDGSNFTLKIRSTKLEDSAMYFCASSESRQGGHEQFFGPGTRLTVL.

Ten or more counts support this clonotype. The genes are TRBV30 and TRBJ2-2, with D hard to call. Germline V gene lookup returns CDR1 GTSNPN and CDR2 SVGIG (reference sequence). Trimming took 0 bases from V and 6 from J, leaving 2 bases between them. CDR3 length equals 11 residues. Here the CDR3 DNA reads TGTGCCTGGAGTGTGGCCGGGGAGCTGTTTTTT. Translating gives CAWSVAGELFF.

Many counts were recorded for this clonotype. This chain joins TRBV12-3 or TRBV12-4 and TRBJ2-7, with 8 bases lining up with TRBD1. This CDR3 has 12 residues. Trimming at V came to 11 bases and at J to 6 bases, leaving 9 bases not matched to a gene. The CDR3 protein is CAVGPGGSEQYF. CDR3 sequence (DNA): TGTGCCGTAGGACCAGGGGGCAGCGAGCAGTACTTC.

This clonotype appeared many times. The chain carries TRBV10-3 and TRBJ2-7, with 12 nucleotides matching TRBD2. The V gene end was trimmed by 6 bases and the J gene end by 2 bases; junction bases not matched to a gene: 5. Germline CDR1 is ENHRY and CDR2 is SYGVKD. This CDR3 is 15 amino acids long. CDR3 sequence: CAISTRLAGAYEQYF. The CDR3 region has the DNA TGTGCCATCAGCACAAGACTAGCGGGAGCCTACGAGCAGTACTTC.

This clonotype was recorded many times. V is TRBV5-6 and J is TRBJ2-5; D is perhaps TRBD2 (5 bases). Germline assignment: CDR1 SGHDT and CDR2 YYEEEE. V lost 6 bases and J lost 3, with 9 bases in between. The CDR3 loop spans 12 amino acids. CDR3 DNA: TGTGCCAGCAAGCGGCGAGAAGAGACCCAGTACTTC. Protein: CASKRREETQYF. Together with reference TRBV5-6 and TRBJ2-5, the CDR3 gives the full variable domain: DAGVTQSPTHLIKTRGQQVTLRCSPKSGHDTVSWYQQALGQGPQFIFQYYEEEERQRGNFPDRFSGHQFPNYSSELNVNALLLGDSALYLCASKRREETQYFGPGTRLLVL.

This clonotype appeared many times. This CDR3 is CSSRDGPYEQYF. Written as DNA, the CDR3 is TGCAGCTCCCGGGACGGACCCTACGAGCAGTACTTC. V usage is TRBV20-1 and J usage is TRBJ2-7, with D perhaps assigned TRBD1 or TRBD2 (5 bases each). CDR3 length equals 12 residues. Per germline, CDR1 DFQATT and CDR2 SNEGSKA (reference sequence).

V is TRBV5-1 and J is TRBJ2-2; 9 nucleotides match TRBD1. The CDR3 is 15 amino acids. Germline values: CDR1 SGHRS, CDR2 YFSETQ. V trimming: 6 bases; J trimming: 1 base; junction bases outside the gene matches: 4. CDR3 coding DNA: TGCGCCAGCAAACAGGGGGCGCAGAACACCGGGGAGCTGTTTTTT. It is translated as CASKQGAQNTGELFF.

This clonotype came up a few times. The chain links TRBV9 to TRBJ2-1; D is unresolved. This CDR3 has 14 amino acids. Per germline, CDR1 SGDLS and CDR2 YYNGEE. Trimming removed 5 bases from V and 5 bases from J, with 14 bases in between. In nucleotides, the CDR3 is TGTGCCAGCAGTGATCCGGGTGGCAACAATGAGCAGTTCTTC. It encodes CASSDPGGNNEQFF.

This clonotype was counted at least ten times. The chain joins TRBV11-3 to TRBJ2-1; 12 bases line up with TRBD2. The germline CDR1 and CDR2 sequences are SGHNT and YENEEA. V was pared by 1 base and J by 7 bases, with 5 bases of the junction left unmatched. The CDR3 sequence is 16 residues long. The CDR3 DNA follows: TGTGCCAGCAGCTTAGGTTGGACTAGCGGGATGAATGAGCAGTTCTTC. Its protein product is CASSLGWTSGMNEQFF.

This clonotype appeared many times. The chain has TRBV6-2 or TRBV6-3 and TRBJ2-3; 7 bases fit TRBD2. This CDR3 comprises 14 residues. CDR1 MNHEY and CDR2 SVGEGT come from the germline V gene. With V trimmed by 2 bases and J by 6 bases, 5 bases remained unmatched. The CDR3 nucleotides read TGTGCCAGCAGTTACGGCGGGAGTGGGGATACGCAGTATTTT. Protein: CASSYGGSGDTQYF.

This clonotype has a handful of counts. This chain links TRBV20-1 with TRBJ2-4, with D possibly matching TRBD1 (6 bases). In germline, CDR1 is DFQATT, CDR2 SNEGSKA (reference sequence). The CDR3 runs 14 residues. Trimming left V 0 bases short and J 3 bases short, with 9 bases between. CDR3 DNA: TGCAGTGCTAGAGATCCAGGGGTCAAAAACATTCAGTACTTC. It codes for CSARDPGVKNIQYF.

This clonotype occurred a few times. The chain combines TRBV18 with TRBJ1-1; D not resolved. The germline V gene has CDR1 KGHSH and CDR2 LQKENI. Trimming left V 3 bases short and J 2 bases short, with 13 bases between. This CDR3 is 15 amino acids long. The CDR3 protein is CASSPWPEANTEAFF. DNA for the CDR3: TGTGCCAGCTCACCGTGGCCCGAGGCTAACACTGAAGCTTTCTTT.

This sequence joins TRBV20-1 and TRBJ2-1; TRBD2 agrees at 12 bases. The length of the CDR3 is 16 residues. With 2 bases clipped from V and 3 bases from J, the junction kept 5 bases outside the gene matches. Germline V gene sequence: CDR1 DFQATT, CDR2 SNEGSKA (reference sequence). The CDR3 DNA reads TGCAGTGCTAGACTAGCGGGAGGGCCGGTCTACAATGAGCAGTTCTTC. This codes for CSARLAGGPVYNEQFF.

Notes on this clonotype: A much bigger clone sits one base away, suggesting this may be a read error. J is TRBJ1-2 and V is TRBV30, with TRBD1 identical over 9 bases. J was trimmed by 8 bases and V by 2 bases; bases with no gene match: 3. The CDR3 loop spans 12 amino acids. Germline V lookup: CDR1 GTSNPN, CDR2 SVGIG (reference sequence). The CDR3 loop is CAWSSGTGGYTF. In nucleotides, the CDR3 is TGTGCCTGGAGTTCCGGGACAGGGGGCTACACCTTC.

The genes are TRBV19 and TRBJ1-4, with 8 bases matching TRBD1. The J segment lost 0 bases and the V segment lost 10 bases, leaving 7 bases of the junction unmatched. Germline-derived CDR1 and CDR2 are LNHDA and SQIVND (reference sequence). CDR3 length equals 15 residues. This CDR3 reads CATKGTGTTNEKLFF. In DNA form, the CDR3 reads TGTGCCACGAAAGGGACAGGAACAACTAATGAAAAACTGTTTTTT.

This clonotype occurred many times. The CDR3 nucleotides read TGTGCCAGCAGTGACGGTGGCCGGGCTCCCTCCTACGAGCAGTACTTC. It codes for CASSDGGRAPSYEQYF. This chain connects TRBV6-1 to TRBJ2-7; D is ambiguous. V gave up 3 bases and J gave up 0 bases, with 15 bases separating them. Germline V gene lookup returns CDR1 MNHNS and CDR2 SASEGT. The CDR3 is made up of 16 amino acids.

This clonotype has a count of ten or more. The gene calls are TRBV6-9 and TRBJ2-7; maybe TRBD2 (6 bases). V lost 3 bases, J lost 3 bases, and 9 bases lay in between. The CDR3 totals 13 residues. Germline values: CDR1 MNHGY, CDR2 SVAAGI. The CDR3 spells CASSYPDYYEQYF. Written as DNA, the CDR3 is TGTGCCAGCAGTTACCCGGACTACTACGAGCAGTACTTC.

This clonotype was detected only a few times. The gene calls are TRBV5-8 and TRBJ1-2; D is uncertain. CDR3 length: 15 amino acids. Germline-derived CDR1 and CDR2 are SGHTS and YDEGEE. The ends were cut back, 2 bases at V and 2 bases at J, with 13 bases in the middle. CDR3 residues: CASSFAPLPNYGYTF. The CDR3 DNA follows: TGTGCCAGCAGCTTTGCCCCCCTTCCAAACTATGGCTACACCTTC.